This T cell receptor beta chain is drawn from a study of blood T cell repertoires in COVID-19. The wider study: T cells, B-cell-depleted T cells, or PBMCs supplied cDNA or gDNA.

In the source study's methods: Reference gene primer amplification in the assay estimated nucleated cell counts. This table comes from immunoSEQ multiplex PCR, and its TCRdb copy is limited to in-frame clones, with some not included. V and J calls plus clone size are reproduced from that table; the DNA served to infer D and trimming. The profile covers approximately 160,000 clones, with about 84% appearing a single time and approximately 6% taken by the ten largest. This clone was seen only a few times. Cohorts were determined from participant-reported clinical history. CDR1 is LGHDT, CDR2 YNNKEL, per germline (reference sequence). The V and J ends lost 6 bases and 7 bases respectively, with 9 bases between them. The CDR3 is 12 residues long.

V is TRBV3-1 (or the pseudogene TRBV3-2) and J is TRBJ2-2; D may be TRBD1 (5 bases). This clonotype was sampled from a man between 40 and 49 years old who had recovered from COVID-19. Sequencing was done on a sample of PBMCs or T cells enriched from blood (not recorded which). CDR3 nucleotides: TGTGCCAGCAGACAGGCGAACGGGGAGCTGTTTTTT. Translating it yields CASRQANGELFF.